The present T cell receptor beta chain was sequenced within a study of CD8+ T cells in alopecia areata. Study context: Treated individuals took tofacitinib by mouth, 5 to 10 mg twice daily. Patients in the study were on tofacitinib for 6 to 18 months, then off it for 6 months. Whole-study findings and limits: TCRs were shared less clearly across patients than in mice, possibly for HLA-related reasons. It was lesional scalp, especially alopecia totalis/universalis, that showed higher clonality than normal scalp.

The CDR3 runs to 12 residues. Germline CDR1 is SQVTM and CDR2 is ANQGSEA. The V gene lost 5 bases and the J gene lost 2 bases, with 7 bases spanning the gap. Sequencing relied on a cDNA template that was reverse transcribed from extracted RNA. Generated by immunoSEQ multiplex PCR, the TCRdb table keeps only in-frame clones and is missing some. The sample comprises tens of thousands of clones, approximately 60% of which are singletons, and approximately 19% rests with the top ten. About this clone: Its target is not known.

The specimen was CD8+ T cells sorted from blood, collected at week 0. The sequence was collected from a human donor with alopecia areata. The rearrangement links TRBV29-1 to TRBJ1-3, with D possibly being TRBD1 (5 bases). CDR3 coding DNA: TGCAGCGTTCAAGGGGCTGGAAACACCATATATTTT. It codes for CSVQGAGNTIYF.